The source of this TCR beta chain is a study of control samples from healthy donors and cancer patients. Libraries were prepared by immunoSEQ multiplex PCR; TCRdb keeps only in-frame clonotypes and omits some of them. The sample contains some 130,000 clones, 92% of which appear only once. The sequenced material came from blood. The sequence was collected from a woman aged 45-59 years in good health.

The CDR3 reads CASSRVEGNQPQHF. The CDR3 nucleotides read TGTGCCAGCAGCCGTGTCGAGGGCAATCAGCCCCAGCATTTT. The chain combines TRBV7-2 with TRBJ1-5; D is unclear. V was pared by 5 bases and J by 2 bases, with 10 bases between. This CDR3 is 14 amino acids long. The germline gives CDR1 SGHTA, CDR2 FQGNSA.